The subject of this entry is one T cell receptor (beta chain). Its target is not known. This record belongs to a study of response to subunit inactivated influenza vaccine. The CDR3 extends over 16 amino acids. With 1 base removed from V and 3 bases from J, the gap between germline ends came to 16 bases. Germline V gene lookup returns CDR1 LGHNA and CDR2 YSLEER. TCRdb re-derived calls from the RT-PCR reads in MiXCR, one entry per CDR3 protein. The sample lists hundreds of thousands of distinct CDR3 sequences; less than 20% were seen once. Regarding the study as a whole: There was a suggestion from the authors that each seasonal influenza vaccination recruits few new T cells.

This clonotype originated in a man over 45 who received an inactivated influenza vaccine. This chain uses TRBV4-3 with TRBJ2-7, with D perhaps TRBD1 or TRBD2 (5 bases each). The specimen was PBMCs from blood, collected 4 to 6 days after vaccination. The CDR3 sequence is CASSQVSIGGNYEQYF. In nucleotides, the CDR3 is TGCGCCAGCAGCCAAGTGTCGATTGGGGGTAACTACGAGCAGTACTTC.